One and the same sample provided the 9 T cell receptor beta chains below, sequenced in a study of human T cells and chemical hapten exposure. Via MiXCR, TCRdb re-called the RACE reads, giving one row per CDR3 protein. The sample lists around 100,000 distinct CDR3 sequences, 9.5% to 12% occurring once. Stated time point: patch test 1, 2 weeks after DPC sensitization. The treatment was: therapeutic diphenylcyclopropenone sensitization with weekly scalp DPC. Specimen: whole blood, collected in connection with sensitization to the hapten diphenylcyclopropenone (DPC). The receptors derive from a woman between 40 and 55 years old with alopecia areata. Some clones in this sample may be carry-over from other donors' samples.

This clonotype was counted between two and nine times. CDR3 DNA sequence: TGTGCCAGCAGCCTAGACGGCTACGACAATTCACCCCTCCACTTT. The encoded protein is CASSLDGYDNSPLHF. The chain uses TRBV12-3 or TRBV12-4 and TRBJ1-6; D gene ambiguous. The germline V and J ends were trimmed by 6 bases and 7 bases, with 16 bases remaining between them. The CDR3 has 15 residues.

This rearrangement joins TRBV6-2 or TRBV6-3 to TRBJ2-1; 9 nucleotides line up with TRBD1. This CDR3 is built from 15 residues. With 7 bases clipped from V and 4 bases from J, the junction kept 8 bases outside the gene matches. Germline V CDR1 and CDR2: MNHEY, SVGEGT. CDR3 loop: CASIEGQGAYNEQFF. The CDR3 bases are TGTGCCAGCATCGAGGGACAGGGAGCGTACAATGAGCAGTTCTTC.

This rearrangement joins TRBV20-1 to TRBJ2-2; 8 nucleotides match TRBD2. The length of the CDR3 is 15 residues. V shed 0 bases and J 6 bases; nucleotides not matched to a gene: 6. CDR1 and CDR2 from the germline V gene are DFQATT and SNEGSKA (reference sequence). The CDR3 DNA is TGCAGTGCTAGAGATGGTAGCGGGATCGCCGGGGAGCTGTTTTTT. It codes for CSARDGSGIAGELFF.

CDR3 sequence reads: CASSPDRAAYTF. The CDR3 DNA sequence: TGTGCCAGCAGCCCGGACAGGGCGGCCTACACCTTC. The rearrangement links TRBV14 to TRBJ1-2; TRBD1 matches at 8 bases. The CDR3 is 12 residues long. The V gene's germline CDR1 is SGHDN and CDR2 FVKESK. Losses at the gene ends were 4 bases for V and 10 bases for J; bases not matched to a gene: 5.

There are many counts of this clonotype. The genes are TRBV18 and TRBJ2-7; the D is unclear. Between the trimmed V and J ends, which lost 2 bases and 6 bases, there was a span of 8 bases. The CDR3 is made up of 12 amino acids. The germline V gene encodes CDR1 KGHSH and CDR2 LQKENI. CDR3 sequence (DNA): TGTGCCAGCTCACCAGGCGCCGCCGAGCAGTACTTC. It yields the protein CASSPGAAEQYF.

There are many counts of this clonotype. This chain connects TRBV11-2 to TRBJ2-3; D is possibly TRBD2 (5 bases). Germline V CDR1 and CDR2: SGHAT, FQNNGV. The CDR3 covers 15 residues. V lost 1 base, J lost 0 bases, and 8 bases lay in between. The CDR3: CASSLAWTSTDTQYF. CDR3 nucleotides: TGTGCCAGCAGCTTAGCATGGACTAGCACAGATACGCAGTATTTT.

This clonotype turned up a few times. The V call is TRBV7-8, the J call TRBJ2-7; TRBD1 aligns across 9 bases. The V and J ends lost 5 bases and 6 bases, in that order; junction bases with no gene match: 8. Germline-derived CDR1 and CDR2 are SGHVS and FQNEAQ. The length of the CDR3 is 14 residues. DNA for the CDR3: TGTGCCAGCAGCCAGGACAGGGGAGTGGGCGAGCAGTACTTC. This translates into CASSQDRGVGEQYF.

V is TRBV14 and J is TRBJ1-2; D unresolved. This CDR3 is built from 15 residues. V gave up 3 bases and J gave up 2 bases, with 13 bases separating them. Germline CDR1 reads SGHDN; CDR2 reads FVKESK. In DNA, the CDR3 is TGTGCCAGCAGCCAGGAAGGTCGGCTAAACTATGGCTACACCTTC. Translation gives CASSQEGRLNYGYTF.

In its sample, this clonotype was seen many times. V and J are TRBV5-1 and TRBJ2-4; the D is unclear. There are 13 residues in the CDR3. Germline lookup yields CDR1 SGHRS and CDR2 YFSETQ. The V end was cut by 5 bases, the J end by 8 bases, with 14 bases between. CDR3 in DNA: TGCGCCAGCAGATCCCCGGGTATCGACATTCAGTACTTC. This translates into CASRSPGIDIQYF.